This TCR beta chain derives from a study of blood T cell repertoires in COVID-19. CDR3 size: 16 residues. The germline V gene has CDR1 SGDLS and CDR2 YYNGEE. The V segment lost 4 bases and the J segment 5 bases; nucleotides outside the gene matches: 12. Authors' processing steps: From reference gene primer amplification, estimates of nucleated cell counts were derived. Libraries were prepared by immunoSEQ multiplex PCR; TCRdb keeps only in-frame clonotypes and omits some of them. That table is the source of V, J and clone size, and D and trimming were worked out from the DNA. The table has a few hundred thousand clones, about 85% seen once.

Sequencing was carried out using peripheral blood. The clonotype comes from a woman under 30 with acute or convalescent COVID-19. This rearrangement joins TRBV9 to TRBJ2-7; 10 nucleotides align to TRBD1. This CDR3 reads CASSPERGTGADEQYF. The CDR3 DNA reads TGTGCCAGCAGCCCCGAACGCGGGACAGGGGCCGACGAGCAGTACTTC.